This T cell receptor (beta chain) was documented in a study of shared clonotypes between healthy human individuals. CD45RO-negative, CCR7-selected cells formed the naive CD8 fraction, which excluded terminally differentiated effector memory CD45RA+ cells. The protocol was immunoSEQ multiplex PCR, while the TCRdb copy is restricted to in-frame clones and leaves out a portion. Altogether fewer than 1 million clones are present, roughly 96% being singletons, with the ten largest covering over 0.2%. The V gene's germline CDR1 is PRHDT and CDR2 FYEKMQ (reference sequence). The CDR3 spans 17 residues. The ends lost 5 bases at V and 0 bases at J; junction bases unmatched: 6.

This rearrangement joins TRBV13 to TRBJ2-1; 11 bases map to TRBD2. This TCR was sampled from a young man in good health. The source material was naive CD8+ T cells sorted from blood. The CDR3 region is CASSPRLAGTSYNEQFF. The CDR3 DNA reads TGTGCCAGCAGCCCGCGACTAGCGGGGACCTCCTACAATGAGCAGTTCTTC.